This T cell receptor (beta chain) was retrieved from a study of T cell responses to AZD1222 COVID-19 vaccine (dated by TCRdb to about 2021). Turning to the overall study: AZD1222 recipients given second doses at about 4 weeks or at about 12 weeks were pooled, since spike-specific TCR depth and breadth were not found to differ between the two schedules. Enrollment into the trials was organized by age into subgroups of 18-55, 56-69 and 70-plus years, and those subgroups contained approximately 160, 26 and 62 TCR-sequenced participants, respectively. TCR sequencing was performed for about 250 trial participants, of whom about 200 were given two doses of AZD1222 and some 26 were given two doses of MenACWY control vaccine.

In light of the paper, this sample's time point label describes: baseline before first vaccination. Vaccinee samples were obtained from the UK trials COV001 and COV002, which included a single-blind randomized controlled phase 2/3 trial of AZD1222 (ChAdOx1 nCoV-19) in healthy adults. For TCRbeta chain sequencing, PBMC samples from trial participants were taken at day 0 and at day 28 after the second dose. Paper-wide results and their limitations: CD4 TCRs associated with the vaccine covered the entire spike protein, and the dominant responses were in regions 160-218 and 743-854. Nearly half of unique spike-specific TCRs reportedly recognized epitopes outside regions mutated in the B.1.351 and B.1.1.7 variants. Only six or seven AZD1222 recipients were SARS-CoV-2 seropositive at baseline, limiting conclusions about previously exposed vaccinees. In the small 56-69-year group, the increase in depth fell short of significance, most likely because of low power. No day 14 peak-response samples were available, so repertoires were characterized only after the peak T cell response. Participants were mostly white British, with more females than males. The authors suggested clonal diversity may have been underestimated. A significant rise in spike-specific TCR breadth and depth was observed after two AZD1222 doses relative to day 0 and relative to MenACWY recipients.

Sequences PRHDT (CDR1) and FYEKMQ (CDR2) are obtained from the germline V gene (reference sequence). The CDR3 goes from the cysteine to the phenylalanine over 15 residues. The read is trimmed to its CDR3 DNA, 45 bases read in frame from base 1. Trimming costs V 4 bases and J 2 bases, and their ends lie 13 bases apart. Concerning this clone: The antigen this receptor binds is unknown. Per-base qualities were not stored, and no clone one base away is much larger.

The CDR3 regions of human TCRbeta chains were analyzed by immunosequencing. The source study handled its data this way. TCRs in the repertoires were matched against a reference library of SARS-CoV-2-specific TCRs that had been generated with the MIRA antigen-specificity platform. Breadth meant the fraction of unique TCRs that were SARS-CoV-2-associated, whereas depth meant the fraction of total T cells that were SARS-CoV-2-associated. Using the MIRA data, each spike-specific TCR was mapped to the spike region that the TCR reacts to and placed in a CD4 or CD8 class. Log10-transformed breadth and depth values were compared by one-way ANOVA with Sidak's multiple comparisons tests. TCRdb mirrors the immuneACCESS table, restricted to in-frame sequences. Some clones are absent from its copies; in checked studies, under half trace to an unresolved V gene, and the reason for the others is unknown. The DNA gave D and trimming, while V, J and clone size come from that table. Counted in this sample were around 200,000 clones; about 91% of them appeared once. Clones ranked in the top ten supply around 7.9% of the sample.

Specimen: peripheral blood, collected on day 0 of AZD1222 vaccination. Recombination linked TRBV13 to TRBJ2-3; the D call is tentative, TRBD1 or TRBD2, as each matches 5 bases. This clonotype was sampled from an adult in good health. Read as DNA, the sequence is TGTGCCAGCAGCTCTCCGGGACCACCCACAGATACGCAGTATTTT. It encodes CASSSPGPPTDTQYF.